This passage covers 21 T cell receptor beta chains from one sample sequenced in a study of radiation and T cells in renal cell carcinoma. The method was immunoSEQ multiplex PCR; TCRdb's version includes in-frame clones alone and lacks a portion of them. Altogether about 10,000 clones are present, roughly 60% being singletons, with the ten largest covering around 9.7%. Treatment noted: treatment-naive control, cytoreductive nephrectomy. Source: tumor tissue, taken from a patient whose treatment was nephrectomy without radiotherapy. These receptors were taken from a man in his forties or fifties with renal cell carcinoma.

The rearrangement uses TRBV6-1 and TRBJ2-7; maybe TRBD1 (5 bases). V lost 1 base, J lost 1 base, and 14 bases lay in between. The germline V gene has CDR1 MNHNS and CDR2 SASEGT. The CDR3 extends over 16 amino acids. In nucleotides, the CDR3 is TGTGCCAGCAGTGAAGTGACTTACAGGAATTCCTACGAGCAGTACGTC. Its translation: CASSEVTYRNSYEQYV.

The rearrangement joins TRBV19 to TRBJ1-4; D remains unclear. Germline V gene data show CDR1 as LNHDA and CDR2 as SQIVND (reference sequence). The CDR3 is 16 residues long. Trimming cost V 3 bases and J 2 bases, with 13 bases left between them. CDR3 region: CASSILGRATNEKLFF. In DNA form, the CDR3 reads TGTGCCAGTAGTATTTTGGGGAGGGCCACTAATGAAAAACTGTTTTTT. The variable domain in full, completed from reference TRBV19 and TRBJ1-4, reads DGGITQSPKYLFRKEGQNVTLSCEQNLNHDAMYWYRQDPGQGLRLIYYSQIVNDFQKGDIAEGYSVSREKKESFPLTVTSAQKNPTAFYLCASSILGRATNEKLFFGSGTQLSVL.

In this sample, this clone is medium-sized. The V gene is TRBV14, the J gene TRBJ1-1; possibly TRBD1 for D (6 bases). The CDR3 has 16 amino acids. The germline V and J ends were trimmed by 0 bases and 2 bases, with 13 bases remaining between them. Germline V gene lookup returns CDR1 SGHDN and CDR2 FVKESK. The CDR3 region is CASSQDRWGRNTEAFF. As DNA, the CDR3 is TGTGCCAGCAGCCAAGATAGATGGGGGCGCAACACTGAAGCTTTCTTT.

This sequence joins TRBV7-9 and TRBJ2-7; D may be TRBD1 or TRBD2 (6 bases each). The CDR3 consists of 14 residues. Trimming removed 4 bases from V and 3 bases from J, with 13 bases in between. Germline V gene sequence: CDR1 SEHNR, CDR2 FQNEAQ (reference sequence). DNA for the CDR3: TGTGCCAGCAGCTCGTCGGGGGCTCTCTACGAGCAGTACTTC. This codes for CASSSSGALYEQYF.

The chain combines TRBV4-1 with TRBJ2-5, with a weak D call TRBD1 (5 bases). This CDR3 is 15 amino acids long. Germline V lookup: CDR1 MGHRA, CDR2 YSYEKL. Deletions cut 1 base from V and 2 bases from J, with 11 bases between. Here the CDR3 DNA reads TGCGCCAGCAGCCAAGGTCCGACAGATCAAGAGACCCAGTACTTC. Amino acid sequence: CASSQGPTDQETQYF.

By its share, this clone is medium-sized. The chain joins TRBV4-1 to TRBJ1-1; D is unclear. Trimming cost V 0 bases and J 7 bases, with 6 bases left between them. CDR3 length equals 12 residues. From germline, CDR1 is MGHRA and CDR2 YSYEKL. The CDR3 sequence: CASSQDEREAFF. In nucleotides, the CDR3 is TGCGCCAGCAGCCAAGACGAACGTGAAGCTTTCTTT.

V and J are TRBV5-1 and TRBJ2-3; possibly TRBD2 for D (6 bases). V shed 5 bases and J shed 0 bases, with 13 bases lying between them. This CDR3 is built from 15 residues. CDR1 is SGHRS, CDR2 YFSETQ, per germline. CDR3 sequence: CASRVWGGSTDTQYF. The CDR3 nucleotides read TGCGCCAGCAGAGTGTGGGGAGGAAGCACAGATACGCAGTATTTT.

This sequence joins TRBV27 and TRBJ1-2, with D perhaps matching TRBD1 (5 bases). This CDR3 region has 14 residues. Trimming stripped 4 bases from V and 4 bases from J, with 13 bases between. Germline CDR1 and CDR2: MNHEY and SMNVEV (reference sequence). This CDR3 reads CASSSVTGGYGYTF. The CDR3 region has the DNA TGTGCCAGCAGTTCAGTTACCGGGGGCTATGGCTACACCTTC.

This clone appeared a few times. The chain recombines TRBV6-5 with TRBJ1-2, with 7 bases identical to TRBD1. Unmatched junction bases numbered 10, after V lost 5 bases and J lost 7 bases. CDR1 is MNHEY, CDR2 SVGAGI, per germline. The CDR3 totals 14 residues. In DNA, the CDR3 is TGTGCCAGCAGTGAAAGCCAGGGGGTGGGTGGCTACACCTTC. It encodes CASSESQGVGGYTF.

The chain is built from TRBV27 and TRBJ2-7; D gene ambiguous. V gave up 5 bases and J gave up 2 bases, with 13 bases separating them. There are 14 residues in the CDR3. CDR1 and CDR2 (germline): MNHEY, SMNVEV (reference sequence). The CDR3 DNA reads as TGTGCCAGCAGTGTTATGGGGTATGCCTACGAGCAGTACTTC. Translated: CASSVMGYAYEQYF.

This clone has just a few counts. The chain employs TRBV7-9 and TRBJ1-2, with TRBD1 identical over 9 bases. Germline V gene data show CDR1 as SEHNR and CDR2 as FQNEAQ (reference sequence). J lost 5 bases, V lost 2 bases, and 3 bases had no gene match. The CDR3 sequence is 14 residues long. The CDR3 loop reads CASSLSGTGYGYTF. The CDR3 coding sequence is TGTGCCAGCAGCTTATCTGGGACAGGGTATGGCTACACCTTC.

The rearrangement joins TRBV5-4 to TRBJ2-7; D remains ambiguous. V was shortened by 3 bases and J by 6 bases, with 16 bases between the two germline ends. The CDR3 loop spans 14 amino acids. CDR1 SGHNT and CDR2 YYREEE come from the germline V gene (reference sequence). CDR3 amino acids: CASSSIESGLEQYF. The CDR3, as DNA: TGTGCCAGCAGCTCCATCGAGTCGGGCCTCGAGCAGTACTTC.

The J gene is TRBJ2-1, the V gene TRBV30; a possible D gene is TRBD2 (6 bases). With 2 bases removed from V and 4 bases from J, the gap between germline ends came to 15 bases. CDR3 length: 15 residues. Germline-derived CDR1 and CDR2 are GTSNPN and SVGIG (reference sequence). This CDR3 reads CAWSILMGLYNEQFF. The CDR3 region has the DNA TGTGCCTGGAGTATCCTAATGGGACTGTACAATGAGCAGTTCTTC.

This sequence joins TRBV14 and TRBJ1-2; the match to TRBD1 covers 7 bases. The CDR3 totals 13 residues. Unmatched junction bases numbered 11, after V lost 6 bases and J lost 10 bases. CDR1 SGHDN and CDR2 FVKESK come from the germline V gene. The CDR3 loop is CASRQTNRGVYTF. DNA for the CDR3: TGTGCCAGCAGACAAACCAACAGGGGAGTCTACACCTTC.

The chain recombines TRBV5-1 with TRBJ2-4; 9 bases align to TRBD1. After removal of 4 bases from V and 10 bases from J, the junction contained 3 bases not matched to a gene. The V gene's germline CDR1 is SGHRS and CDR2 YFSETQ. The CDR3 is 12 residues long. The CDR3 is CASSPDRGIQYF. CDR3 coding DNA: TGCGCCAGCAGCCCGGACAGGGGTATTCAGTACTTC.

The sample holds a few counts of this clone. For the CDR3, the DNA is TGCGCCAGCAGCTTGGGACAGCCGAACACTGAAGCTTTCTTT. It encodes CASSLGQPNTEAFF. This chain joins TRBV5-1 and TRBJ1-1; weak D call: TRBD1 (5 bases). The ends were cut back, 0 bases at V and 1 base at J, with 7 bases in the middle. The CDR3 has 14 amino acids. CDR1 is SGHRS and CDR2 is YFSETQ in the germline V gene.

This clone occurred a few times. This rearrangement joins TRBV7-2 to TRBJ2-5, with D possibly being TRBD1 or TRBD2 (5 bases each). Trimming pared 7 bases from V and 5 bases from J, leaving 14 bases between. Germline CDR1 is SGHTA and CDR2 is FQGNSA. This CDR3 is built from 13 residues. The chain's CDR3 is CASTPYGDETQYF. CDR3 bases: TGTGCCAGCACCCCCTACGGGGACGAGACCCAGTACTTC.

The CDR3 loop is CASSQDYRGTSYEQYF. In nucleotides, the CDR3 is TGCGCCAGCAGCCAAGACTACAGGGGAACGTCCTACGAGCAGTACTTC. This rearrangement joins TRBV4-1 to TRBJ2-7; 7 nucleotides align to TRBD1. After removal of 0 bases from V and 1 base from J, the junction contained 6 bases not matched to a gene. CDR3 length: 16 residues. Per the germline V gene, CDR1 is MGHRA and CDR2 is YSYEKL.

The chain links TRBV6-6 to TRBJ2-3, with a tentative D call TRBD2 (6 bases). Germline loops: CDR1 MNHNY, CDR2 SVGAGI (reference sequence). The V gene lost 2 bases and the J gene lost 3 bases, with 15 bases spanning the gap. The CDR3 has 16 amino acids. The CDR3 DNA sequence: TGTGCCAGCAGTTACCCCGCGCAGGGAGGTACAGATACGCAGTATTTT. Translated, it gives CASSYPAQGGTDTQYF.

V usage is TRBV10-3 and J usage is TRBJ2-3, with 10 bases lining up with TRBD2. The CDR3 runs 16 residues. Germline CDR1 and CDR2: ENHRY and SYGVKD. Unmatched junction bases numbered 4, after V lost 4 bases and J lost 0 bases. The CDR3 region has the DNA TGTGCCATCAGTGGCCTAGCGGGGGAAAGCACAGATACGCAGTATTTT. It specifies CAISGLAGESTDTQYF.

This chain joins TRBV4-2 and TRBJ2-5; no firm D call. The DNA end favors TRBJ2-7, so the J call may be wrong. The length of the CDR3 is 13 residues. Looked up from germline, CDR1 is LGHNA and CDR2 is YNFKEQ. The CDR3 DNA follows: TGTGCCAGCAGCCAAGTCAGCTCCTACGAGCAGTACTTC. Its protein product is CASSQVSSYEQYF.